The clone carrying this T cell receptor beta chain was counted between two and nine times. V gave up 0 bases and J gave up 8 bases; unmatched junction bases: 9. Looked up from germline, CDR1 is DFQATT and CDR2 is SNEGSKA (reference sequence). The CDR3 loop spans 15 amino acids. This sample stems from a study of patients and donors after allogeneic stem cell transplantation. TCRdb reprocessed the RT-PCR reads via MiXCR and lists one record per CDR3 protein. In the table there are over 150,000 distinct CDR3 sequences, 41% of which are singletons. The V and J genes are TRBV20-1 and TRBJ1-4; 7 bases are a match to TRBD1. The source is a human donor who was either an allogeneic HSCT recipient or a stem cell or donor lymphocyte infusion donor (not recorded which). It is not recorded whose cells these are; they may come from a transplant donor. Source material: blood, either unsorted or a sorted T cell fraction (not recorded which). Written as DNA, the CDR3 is TGCAGTGCTAGAGATCTGGGGACAGTTTCCGAAAAACTGTTTTTT. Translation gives CSARDLGTVSEKLFF.